This entry concerns a single T cell receptor (beta chain). These data belong to a study of blood T cell repertoires in COVID-19. Study-level information: COVID-19 samples from acute and convalescent phases originated in the United States, Italy and Spain. PBMCs, B-cell-depleted T cells, or T cells provided the cDNA or gDNA that made up the material.

Trimming removed 5 bases from V and 1 base from J; junction bases left unmatched: 6. This CDR3 region has 16 residues. The V gene's germline CDR1 is MNHNY and CDR2 SVGAGI (reference sequence). In the original analysis: Reference gene primer amplification gave nucleated cell count estimates. Here immunoSEQ multiplex PCR was the method, and the copy in TCRdb shows in-frame clones only, minus some. V and J calls and clone size are those listed in that table; D and trimming were worked out from the DNA. The sample includes about 230,000 clones, 81% of them seen just once. This receptor was identified in a woman older than 75 with acute or convalescent COVID-19. V is TRBV6-6 and J is TRBJ2-1; TRBD2 matches at 9 bases. Sequencing was performed on peripheral blood. The CDR3 nucleotides read TGTGCCAGCAGTCCACGGACTAGCGAATCCTACAATGAGCAGTTCTTC. This sequence encodes CASSPRTSESYNEQFF.